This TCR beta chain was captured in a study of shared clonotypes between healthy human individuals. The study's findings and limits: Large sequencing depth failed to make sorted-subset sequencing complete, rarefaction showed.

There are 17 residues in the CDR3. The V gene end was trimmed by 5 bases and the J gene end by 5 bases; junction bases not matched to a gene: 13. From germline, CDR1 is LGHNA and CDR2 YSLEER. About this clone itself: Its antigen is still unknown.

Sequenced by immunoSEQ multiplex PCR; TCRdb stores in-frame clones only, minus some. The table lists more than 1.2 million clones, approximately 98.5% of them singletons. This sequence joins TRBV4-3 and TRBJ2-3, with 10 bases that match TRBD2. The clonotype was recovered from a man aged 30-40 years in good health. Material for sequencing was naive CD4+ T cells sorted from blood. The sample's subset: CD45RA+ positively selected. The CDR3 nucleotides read TGCGCCAGCAGCGCCCGTCTAGCGGGAGAAGAGAAAGATACGCAGTATTTT. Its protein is CASSARLAGEEKDTQYF.